This T cell receptor (beta chain) stems from a study of blood T cells in healthy people across ages. Overall study context: About one barcoded beta molecule was captured per two T cells (by template switching). General observations from the study: Estimated diversity across one million T cells was deemed an underestimate.

Investigators took 9.5 to 10 milliliters of peripheral blood from every donor. Every sample gave at least 5 micrograms of total RNA when it was extracted. The second PCR ran about 6 to 11 cycles with a sample-barcoded 5' primer and J-beta primers. A single record per CDR3 protein comes from TCRdb applying MiXCR to the 5' RACE reads. The sample shows approximately 1,100,000 distinct CDR3 sequences, around 45% of them seen only once. In the case of this clonotype: Its antigen is currently unknown.

Germline V lookup: CDR1 SGHRS, CDR2 YFSETQ. This CDR3 region has 15 residues. With 4 bases removed from V and 0 bases from J, the gap between germline ends came to 10 bases. This chain links TRBV5-1 with TRBJ1-4; D is ambiguous. The source material was blood. This receptor was identified in a woman aged 60-75 years in good health. This CDR3 is CASSRADPTNEKLFF. The CDR3 DNA is TGCGCCAGCAGCCGCGCGGATCCAACTAATGAAAAACTGTTTTTT.